This T cell receptor (beta chain) comes out of a study of blood T cell repertoires in COVID-19. Measured with immunoSEQ multiplex PCR; TCRdb has only the in-frame clones, and not every one. The repertoire holds around 130,000 clones, roughly three quarters seen once, with 20% to 25% in the top ten. V shed 4 bases, J shed 5 bases, and the junction held 9 bases outside the gene matches. This CDR3 is 15 amino acids long. Germline V gives CDR1 LNHDA, CDR2 SQIVND (reference sequence). This TCR derives from an elderly man with acute or convalescent COVID-19. The sequenced sample was peripheral blood. V usage is TRBV19 and J usage is TRBJ1-1; 8 nucleotides match TRBD1. The CDR3 protein is CASSTTGQGKTEAFF. In nucleotides, the CDR3 is TGTGCCAGTAGTACCACTGGACAGGGAAAAACTGAAGCTTTCTTT.